These 22 T cell receptor beta chains came from one sample sequenced in a study of T cells in localized non-small cell lung cancer (TCRdb year 2020). Libraries were prepared through the immunoSEQ multiplex PCR assay. TCRdb holds this immuneACCESS table with in-frame rearrangements only. Some clones are missing; in checked studies, unresolved V genes explain under half, and the rest has no known cause. This sample lists under 150,000 clones; 89% were detected once. The top ten constitute 1.7% of the sample. The source material was peripheral blood, sampled before any cancer treatment. The origin of the receptors is a female donor aged 60 or older with stage I lung adenocarcinoma.

The chain recombines TRBV11-2 with TRBJ2-1; 8 nucleotides line up with TRBD2. The CDR3 covers 15 residues. V lost 2 bases to trimming and J lost 8 bases; unmatched junction nucleotides: 8. Germline values: CDR1 SGHAT, CDR2 FQNNGV. CDR3 region: CASSLRSSGRDEQFF. Written as DNA, the CDR3 is TGTGCCAGCAGCTTAAGATCCAGCGGGAGAGATGAGCAGTTCTTC. Combining the CDR3 with reference TRBV11-2 and TRBJ2-1 gives the whole variable domain EAGVAQSPRYKIIEKRQSVAFWCNPISGHATLYWYQQILGQGPKLLIQFQNNGVVDDSQLPKDRFSAERLKGVDSTLKIQPAKLEDSAVYLCASSLRSSGRDEQFFGPGTRLTVL.

This chain connects TRBV5-8 to TRBJ2-3, with 7 bases matching TRBD2. V dropped 3 bases and J dropped 3; count of bases not matched to a gene: 10. The CDR3 covers 16 residues. CDR1 is SGHTS and CDR2 is YDEGEE in the germline V gene. CDR3 in amino acids: CASSSPGAGVTDTQYF. The DNA of the CDR3 is TGTGCCAGCAGCTCCCCCGGGGCGGGAGTTACAGATACGCAGTATTTT. The variable domain in full, with the rest retrieved from reference TRBV5-8 and TRBJ2-3, is EAGVTQSPTHLIKTRGQQATLRCSPISGHTSVYWYQQALGLGLQFLLWYDEGEERNRGNFPPRFSGRQFPNYSSELNVNALELEDSALYLCASSSPGAGVTDTQYFGPGTRLTVL.

Of note for this clone: The junction departs from the called germline gene at one end, perhaps through a read error. The CDR3 region has the DNA TGTGCCAGTAGTATAGGGGACAGCCTGTTCTTC. This codes for CASSIGDSLFF. The V and J genes are TRBV19 and TRBJ1-2, with 7 bases lining up with TRBD1. Germline V lookup: CDR1 LNHDA, CDR2 SQIVND (reference sequence). The CDR3 has 11 residues. Together with reference TRBV19 and TRBJ1-2, the CDR3 gives the full variable domain: DGGITQSPKYLFRKEGQNVTLSCEQNLNHDAMYWYRQDPGQGLRLIYYSQIVNDFQKGDIAEGYSVSREKKESFPLTVTSAQKNPTAFYLCASSIGDSLFFGSGTRLTVV.

The chain combines TRBV2 with TRBJ2-3; D gene uncertain. Trimming cost V 5 bases and J 1 base, with 13 bases left between them. CDR1 and CDR2 from the germline V gene are SNHLY and FYNNEI. The length of the CDR3 is 15 residues. As DNA, the CDR3 is TGTGCCAGCAGTAAGACCCACTCTGGCACAGATACGCAGTATTTT. Amino acids: CASSKTHSGTDTQYF.

V usage is TRBV10-1 and J usage is TRBJ2-3; D gene unclear. V lost 0 bases and J lost 0, with 7 bases in between. There are 15 residues in the CDR3. Germline V gene lookup returns CDR1 WNHNN and CDR2 SYGVQD (reference sequence). This CDR3 is CASSESGLSTDTQYF. CDR3 DNA sequence: TGCGCCAGCAGTGAGTCAGGGTTAAGCACAGATACGCAGTATTTT.

This clone was seen only once. This rearrangement joins TRBV6-6 to TRBJ2-1; 7 bases agree with TRBD2. In germline, CDR1 is MNHNY, CDR2 SVGAGI (reference sequence). V shed 7 bases and J 11 bases; nucleotides not matched to a gene: 8. The CDR3 sequence is 12 residues long. The CDR3 DNA reads as TGTGCCAGCACTACACAGCGGGGCCAGCAGTTCTTC. Translated: CASTTQRGQQFF.

The chain couples TRBV23-1 to TRBJ2-2, with D perhaps matching TRBD1 or TRBD2 (6 bases each). TRBV23-1 belongs to the ORF category, with a function that is uncertain. The V end lost 2 bases, the J end lost 2 bases, and 12 bases lay between the germline ends. This CDR3 has 16 residues. In DNA, the CDR3 is TGCGCCAGCAGTCAACTTCAGGGGACTAACACCGGGGAGCTGTTTTTT. This translates into CASSQLQGTNTGELFF.

The V gene is TRBV28, the J gene TRBJ2-5, with D possibly matching TRBD1 (5 bases). In germline, CDR1 is MDHEN, CDR2 SYDVKM. V was shortened by 7 bases and J by 2 bases, with 17 bases between the two germline ends. The CDR3 spans 15 residues. CDR3 nucleotide sequence: TGTGCCAGCAAGGGCCACAGGTTGGGGCAAGAGACCCAGTACTTC. Protein sequence: CASKGHRLGQETQYF.

This chain uses TRBV6-5 with TRBJ2-3, with D unresolved. The CDR3 covers 13 residues. Trimming took off 10 bases at V and 2 bases at J, with 13 bases between the two ends. Germline CDR1 reads MNHEY; CDR2 reads SVGAGI. The CDR3 here is CATREVNTDTQYF. The CDR3 bases are TGTGCCACCAGAGAAGTGAACACAGATACGCAGTATTTT.

The genes are TRBV9 and TRBJ2-2, with 9 bases fitting TRBD1. The CDR3 has 16 residues. Germline CDR1 SGDLS, CDR2 YYNGEE. The V and J ends lost 2 bases and 6 bases, in that order; junction bases with no gene match: 8. The CDR3 region is CASSVGQGWNSGELFF. CDR3 DNA sequence: TGTGCCAGCAGCGTCGGACAGGGGTGGAATTCCGGGGAGCTGTTTTTT.

This chain uses TRBV7-3 with TRBJ2-1, with 9 bases identical to TRBD1. This CDR3 has 17 amino acids. Germline trimming cut 4 bases from V and 2 bases from J; bases unmatched to any gene: 9. Germline loops: CDR1 SGHTA, CDR2 FQGTGA. The CDR3 DNA follows: TGTGCCAGCAGCTCACGTGGGGGGACAGGGACCTACAATGAGCAGTTCTTC. Translated, it gives CASSSRGGTGTYNEQFF.

The chain is built from TRBV2 and TRBJ1-4, with D hard to call. Germline CDR1 is SNHLY and CDR2 is FYNNEI. V lost 6 bases and J 0 bases, leaving 8 bases between the germline ends. This CDR3 spans 14 amino acids. CDR3 sequence: CASSEIATNEKLFF. The CDR3 DNA follows: TGTGCCAGCAGCGAAATTGCAACTAATGAAAAACTGTTTTTT.

In its sample, this clone was seen a few times. The chain uses TRBV30 and TRBJ1-1, with 7 bases identical to TRBD1. CDR3 size: 12 residues. Germline V gene data show CDR1 as GTSNPN and CDR2 as SVGIG (reference sequence). V trimming: 7 bases; J trimming: 4 bases; junction bases outside the gene matches: 6. CDR3 DNA: TGTGCCTTCGCGACAGGGCGCACTGAAGCTTTCTTT. It encodes CAFATGRTEAFF.

V usage is TRBV9 and J usage is TRBJ1-1; D is uncertain. V was trimmed by 3 bases and J by 2 bases, leaving 2 bases between them. The length of the CDR3 is 11 residues. Looked up from germline, CDR1 is SGDLS and CDR2 is YYNGEE. CDR3 loop: CASSDNTEAFF. CDR3 DNA sequence: TGTGCCAGCAGCGATAACACTGAAGCTTTCTTT.

This clone was counted only a few times. This chain links TRBV19 with TRBJ1-1; D is unresolved. Trimming pared 1 base from V and 7 bases from J, leaving 10 bases between. The CDR3 extends over 13 amino acids. CDR1 and CDR2 from the germline V gene are LNHDA and SQIVND (reference sequence). CDR3 sequence (DNA): TGTGCCAGTAGTATAGCAGCAATTGGTGAAGCTTTCTTT. This encodes CASSIAAIGEAFF.

The chain carries TRBV5-1 and TRBJ2-3; D assignment may be TRBD1 or TRBD2 (6 bases each). The germline gives CDR1 SGHRS, CDR2 YFSETQ. This CDR3 is built from 16 residues. The ends were cut back, 7 bases at V and 2 bases at J, with 20 bases in the middle. The CDR3 sequence is CASGKRGEGITDTQYF. The CDR3 DNA sequence: TGCGCCAGCGGAAAGAGGGGGGAAGGGATCACAGATACGCAGTATTTT.

Written as DNA, the CDR3 is TGTGCCATCAGTTCTGACAGTAGCTATGGCTACACCTTC. Amino acids: CAISSDSSYGYTF. This sequence joins TRBV10-3 and TRBJ1-2, with D maybe TRBD1 (5 bases). The V and J ends lost 5 bases and 4 bases respectively, with 11 bases between them. The CDR3 covers 13 residues. Germline loops: CDR1 ENHRY, CDR2 SYGVKD.

The rearrangement uses TRBV5-1 and TRBJ2-7; the match to TRBD1 covers 7 bases. The CDR3 has 15 amino acids. Germline loops: CDR1 SGHRS, CDR2 YFSETQ. V trimming: 5 bases; J trimming: 2 bases; junction bases outside the gene matches: 10. CDR3 sequence: CASRAQQGTTYEQYF. In DNA form, the CDR3 reads TGCGCCAGCAGGGCCCAACAGGGGACAACCTACGAGCAGTACTTC.

The CDR3 DNA sequence: TGTGCCAGCAGCCTAGGACTAGCGGCATACAATGAGCAGTTCTTC. Translated: CASSLGLAAYNEQFF. The rearrangement links TRBV14 to TRBJ2-1, with TRBD2 matching 10 bases. The germline V gene encodes CDR1 SGHDN and CDR2 FVKESK. V lost 4 bases and J lost 4; bases outside the gene matches: 4. The CDR3 runs to 15 residues.

The genes are TRBV28 and TRBJ1-5; 7 positions match TRBD1. The length of the CDR3 is 13 residues. With V trimmed by 11 bases and J by 4 bases, 8 bases remained unmatched. Germline CDR1 is MDHEN and CDR2 is SYDVKM. The chain's CDR3 is CAWSGQTNQPQHF. CDR3 bases: TGTGCCTGGTCGGGACAGACGAATCAGCCCCAGCATTTT. The full variable domain, in which reference TRBV28 and TRBJ1-5 provide the parts outside the CDR3, is DVKVTQSSRYLVKRTGEKVFLECVQDMDHENMFWYRQDPGLGLRLIYFSYDVKMKEKGDIPEGYSVSREKKERFSLILESASTNQTSMYLCAWSGQTNQPQHFGDGTRLSIL.

The chain uses TRBV18 and TRBJ2-7; no firm D call. Germline lookup yields CDR1 KGHSH and CDR2 LQKENI. V was trimmed by 0 bases and J by 0 bases, leaving 15 bases between them. The CDR3 loop spans 17 amino acids. CDR3 in amino acids: CASSPPVSRVSSYEQYF. CDR3 DNA: TGTGCCAGCTCACCACCAGTGTCACGGGTTAGCTCCTACGAGCAGTACTTC.

This clone was found once. The chain couples TRBV10-3 to TRBJ1-6, with D possibly TRBD1 on 5 matching bases. The CDR3 totals 14 residues. V was pared by 1 base and J by 10 bases, with 11 bases between. The germline V gene has CDR1 ENHRY and CDR2 SYGVKD. The CDR3 here is CAISELGGNSPLHF. DNA for the CDR3: TGTGCCATCAGTGAGTTGGGGGGTAACTCACCCCTCCACTTT.